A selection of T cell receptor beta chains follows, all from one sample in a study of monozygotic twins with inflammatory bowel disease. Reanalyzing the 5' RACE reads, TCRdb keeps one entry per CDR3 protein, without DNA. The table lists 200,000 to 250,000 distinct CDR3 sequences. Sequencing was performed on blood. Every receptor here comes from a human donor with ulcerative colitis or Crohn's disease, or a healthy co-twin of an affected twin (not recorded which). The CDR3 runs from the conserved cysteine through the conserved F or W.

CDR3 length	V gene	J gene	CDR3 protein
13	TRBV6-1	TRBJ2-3	CASSEVRTDTQYF
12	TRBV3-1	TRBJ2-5	CASSRIQETQYF
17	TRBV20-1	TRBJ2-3	CSARVQTSGGSGGTQYF
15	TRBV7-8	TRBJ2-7	CASSSGTGVSYEQYF
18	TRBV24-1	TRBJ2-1	CATSDARTSRSDYNEQFF
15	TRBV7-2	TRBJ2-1	CASSLGFALTNEQFF
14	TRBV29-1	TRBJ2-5	CSVDPAGGPETQYF
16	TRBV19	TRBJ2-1	CASSKSGTGVFNEQFF
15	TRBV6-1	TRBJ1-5	CASTSTGGLGQPQHF
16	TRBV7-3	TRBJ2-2	CASSLRGTQNTGELFF
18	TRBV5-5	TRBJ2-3	CASSLRPGGSGLTDTQYF
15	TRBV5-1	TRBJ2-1	CASTALSGSYNEQFF
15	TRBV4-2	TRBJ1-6	CASSQVEGAPSPLHF
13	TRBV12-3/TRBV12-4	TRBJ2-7	CASSLLVEHEQYF
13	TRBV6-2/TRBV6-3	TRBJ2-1	CASNLPLKNEQFF
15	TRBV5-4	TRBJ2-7	CASSFEETSGYEQYF
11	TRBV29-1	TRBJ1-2	CSVVTAYGYTF
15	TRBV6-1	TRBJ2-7	CASVGALLRLYEQYF
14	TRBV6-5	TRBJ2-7	CASSYGRGLYEQYF
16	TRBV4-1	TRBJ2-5	CASSQEWTSGILAPYF
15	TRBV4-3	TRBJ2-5	CASSQEAGYQETQYF
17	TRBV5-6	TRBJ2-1	CASSLGLSGSYNERQFF
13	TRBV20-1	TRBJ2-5	CSALRGQGETQYF
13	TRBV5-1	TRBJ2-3	CASGTGGTDTQYF
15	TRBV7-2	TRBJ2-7	CASSLASGGTYEQYF
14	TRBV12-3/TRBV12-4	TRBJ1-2	CASSPGTENYGYTF
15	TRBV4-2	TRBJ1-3	CASSQGHGSGNTIYF
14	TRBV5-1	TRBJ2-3	CASSLYSDTDTQYF
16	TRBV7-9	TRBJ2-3	CASSLDRDTRTDTQYF
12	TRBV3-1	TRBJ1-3	CASSQAGNTIYF
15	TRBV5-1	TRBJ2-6	CASSDGSSGANVLTF
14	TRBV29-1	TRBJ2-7	CSVEGGRDDYEQYF
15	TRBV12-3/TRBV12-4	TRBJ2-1	CASSVRDSHRNEQFF
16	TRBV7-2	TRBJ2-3	CASSYLFGSSTDTQYF
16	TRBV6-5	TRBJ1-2	CASSSPDLAGNYGYTF
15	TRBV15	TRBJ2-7	CATSREQGASYEQYF
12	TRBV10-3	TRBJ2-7	CAISESKGRQYF
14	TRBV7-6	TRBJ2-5	CASSKQADQETQYF
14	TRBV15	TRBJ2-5	CATSRWTRGETQYF
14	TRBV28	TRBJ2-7	CASSLTGGFYEQYF
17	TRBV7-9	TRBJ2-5	CASSSSPGTGNQETQYF
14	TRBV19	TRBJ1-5	CASGTGGKGQPQHF
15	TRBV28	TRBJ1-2	CASSAGTGALYGYTF
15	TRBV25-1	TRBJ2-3	CASSGWGESTDTQYF
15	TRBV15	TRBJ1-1	CATSRDRGRNTEAFF
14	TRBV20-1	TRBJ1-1	CSATRGPSNTEAFF
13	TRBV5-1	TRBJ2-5	CASSGEVQETQYF
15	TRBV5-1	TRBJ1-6	CASSLAIVRNSPLHF
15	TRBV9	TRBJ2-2	CASSARDLDTGELFF
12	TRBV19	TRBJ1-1	CASSAGGTEAFF
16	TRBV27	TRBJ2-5	CASSYSAGGYQETQYF
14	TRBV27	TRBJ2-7	CASSTDFNPYEQYF
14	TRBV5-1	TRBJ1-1	CASSTGQGGTEAFF
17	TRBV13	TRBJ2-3	CASSLNPRPFSTDTQYF
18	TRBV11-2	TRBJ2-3	CASSATGTSGVSTDTQYF
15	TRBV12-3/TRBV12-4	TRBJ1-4	CASSFNRGGDEKLFF